The 11 T cell receptor beta chains below come from one sample, sequenced in a study of blood T cells in healthy people across ages. Through a sample-barcoded 5' primer and a J-beta primer mix, a second PCR was run for about 6 to 11 cycles. TCRdb re-called the 5' RACE reads through MiXCR, storing one row per CDR3 protein. The sample holds roughly 1,800,000 distinct CDR3 sequences, roughly 49% seen once. Sequenced: blood. The receptors were gathered from a woman in her 40s in good health.

J is TRBJ2-1 and V is TRBV15, with D perhaps being TRBD1 or TRBD2 (5 bases each). The CDR3 extends over 16 amino acids. Trimming took 3 bases from V and 5 from J, leaving 17 bases between them. In germline, CDR1 is LNHNV, CDR2 YYDKDF (reference sequence). CDR3 in DNA: TGTGCCACCAGCAGGGGAGTAGGGACGGCGGACAATGAGCAGTTCTTC. Translating gives CATSRGVGTADNEQFF.

J is TRBJ2-7 and V is TRBV11-2; D uncertain. The J call may be incorrect, as the DNA end agrees better with TRBJ2-5. The CDR3 extends over 13 amino acids. CDR1 and CDR2 from the germline V gene are SGHAT and FQNNGV. The CDR3 sequence is CASRPNSDETQYF. The CDR3 nucleotides are TGTGCCAGCCGCCCCAACAGCGACGAGACCCAGTACTTC.

This chain connects TRBV5-4 to TRBJ2-6; D possibly uses TRBD1 or TRBD2 (6 bases each). This CDR3 has 17 amino acids. From germline, CDR1 is SGHNT and CDR2 YYREEE (reference sequence). Deletions cut 3 bases from V and 1 base from J, with 14 bases between. CDR3 DNA: TGTGCCAGCAGCTCCACCCCGGGGGCATCTGGGGCCAACGTCCTGACTTTC. It translates to CASSSTPGASGANVLTF.

The J gene is TRBJ1-1, the V gene TRBV7-3, with 7 nucleotides matching TRBD1. CDR3 length: 13 residues. Trimming at V came to 5 bases and at J to 5 bases, leaving 5 bases not matched to a gene. In germline, CDR1 is SGHTA, CDR2 FQGTGA. The CDR3 sequence is CASSVGTETEAFF. The CDR3 DNA reads TGTGCCAGCAGCGTAGGGACAGAGACTGAAGCTTTCTTT.

The chain combines TRBV9 with TRBJ2-2; D may be TRBD1 (6 bases). V gave up 3 bases and J gave up 4 bases, with 13 bases separating them. The CDR3 spans 15 residues. Germline V CDR1 and CDR2: SGDLS, YYNGEE. CDR3 DNA sequence: TGTGCCAGCAGCGAACAGGGCTCGGGCACCGGGGAGCTGTTTTTT. Amino acids: CASSEQGSGTGELFF.

The gene calls are TRBV3-1 and TRBJ1-2; D unresolved. V was shortened by 8 bases and J by 0 bases, with 10 bases between the two germline ends. The CDR3 loop spans 13 amino acids. CDR1 and CDR2 from the germline V gene are LGHDT and YNNKEL (reference sequence). The CDR3 loop reads CASAKGTNYGYTF. CDR3 DNA sequence: TGTGCCAGCGCCAAGGGCACTAACTATGGCTACACCTTC. The full variable domain, in which reference TRBV3-1 and TRBJ1-2 provide the parts outside the CDR3, is DTAVSQTPKYLVTQMGNDKSIKCEQNLGHDTMYWYKQDSKKFLKIMFSYNNKELIINETVPNRFSPKSPDKAHLNLHINSLELGDSAVYFCASAKGTNYGYTFGSGTRLTVV.

This clonotype was counted only a few times. V is TRBV25-1 and J is TRBJ2-1; possible D gene TRBD1, 5 bases. CDR1 and CDR2 (germline): MGHDK, SYGVNS. This CDR3 is built from 13 residues. V lost 2 bases and J 5 bases, leaving 7 bases between the germline ends. CDR3 sequence (DNA): TGTGCCAGCAGTGAAGGGGCCGACAATGAGCAGTTCTTC. This codes for CASSEGADNEQFF. Based on the CDR3 plus reference TRBV25-1 and TRBJ2-1, the full variable domain is EADIYQTPRYLVIGTGKKITLECSQTMGHDKMYWYQQDPGMELHLIHYSYGVNSTEKGDLSSESTVSRIRTEHFPLTLESARPSHTSQYLCASSEGADNEQFFGPGTRLTVL.

The V gene is TRBV7-9, the J gene TRBJ2-7, with D maybe TRBD2 (7 bases). The J call may be mistaken, given a closer DNA end match to TRBJ2-4. The CDR3 is made up of 15 amino acids. The germline CDR1 and CDR2 sequences are SEHNR and FQNEAQ (reference sequence). This CDR3 reads CASSSHRGAENIQYF. For the CDR3, the DNA is TGTGCCAGCAGCTCGCACCGGGGGGCCGAAAACATTCAGTACTTC.

This clonotype was seen a few times. This sequence joins TRBV4-3 and TRBJ2-1; a weak D match, TRBD1 (5 bases). Looked up from germline, CDR1 is LGHNA and CDR2 is YSLEER. The length of the CDR3 is 14 residues. The V gene lost 4 bases and the J gene lost 6 bases, with 13 bases spanning the gap. The CDR3 loop is CASSPQGAVNEQFF. As DNA, the CDR3 is TGCGCCAGCAGCCCCCAAGGGGCGGTCAATGAGCAGTTCTTC.

This chain links TRBV7-9 with TRBJ2-1; 14 bases align to TRBD2. With V trimmed by 3 bases and J by 9 bases, 7 bases remained unmatched. Per germline, CDR1 SEHNR and CDR2 FQNEAQ (reference sequence). The CDR3 contains 16 residues. CDR3 DNA: TGTGCCAGCAGCTTTATCCCGGGACTAGCGGGGGTTGAGCAGTTCTTC. It specifies CASSFIPGLAGVEQFF.

In this sample, this clonotype turned up a few times. The rearrangement joins TRBV7-9 to TRBJ2-1; D could derive from TRBD1 or TRBD2 (5 bases each). CDR3 length equals 15 residues. V was shortened by 4 bases and J by 2 bases, with 12 bases between the two germline ends. The germline V gene encodes CDR1 SEHNR and CDR2 FQNEAQ (reference sequence). CDR3 coding DNA: TGTGCCAGCAGCTCCCTTGTGGGGGCCTACAATGAGCAGTTCTTC. Its translation: CASSSLVGAYNEQFF. The full variable domain, its missing parts supplied by reference TRBV7-9 and TRBJ2-1, is DTGVSQNPRHKITKRGQNVTFRCDPISEHNRLYWYRQTLGQGPEFLTYFQNEAQLEKSRLLSDRFSAERPKGSFSTLEIQRTEQGDSAMYLCASSSLVGAYNEQFFGPGTRLTVL.